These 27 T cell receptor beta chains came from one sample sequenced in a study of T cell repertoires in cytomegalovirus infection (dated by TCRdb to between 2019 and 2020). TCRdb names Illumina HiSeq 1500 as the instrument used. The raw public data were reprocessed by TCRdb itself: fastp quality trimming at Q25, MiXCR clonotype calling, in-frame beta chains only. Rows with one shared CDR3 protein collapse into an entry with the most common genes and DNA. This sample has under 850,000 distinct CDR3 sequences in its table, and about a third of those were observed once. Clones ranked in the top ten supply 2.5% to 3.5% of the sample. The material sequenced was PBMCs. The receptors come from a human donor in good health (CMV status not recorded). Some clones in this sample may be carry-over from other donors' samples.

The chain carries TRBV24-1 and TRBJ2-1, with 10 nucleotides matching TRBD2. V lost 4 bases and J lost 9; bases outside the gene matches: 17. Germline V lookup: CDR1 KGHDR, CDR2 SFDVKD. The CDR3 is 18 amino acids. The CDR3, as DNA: TGTGCCACCAGTGAACCCCGGGGTGAGCGGGGGGGCCCGAGTGAGCAGTTCTTC. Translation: CATSEPRGERGGPSEQFF.

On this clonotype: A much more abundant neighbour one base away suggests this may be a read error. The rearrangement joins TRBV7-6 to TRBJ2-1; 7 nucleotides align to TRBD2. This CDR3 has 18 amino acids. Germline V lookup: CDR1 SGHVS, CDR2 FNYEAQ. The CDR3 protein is CASSLAGEGIIVYNEHFF. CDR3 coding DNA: TGTGCCAGCAGCTTAGCTGGGGAGGGAATAATTGTGTACAATGAGCACTTCTTC.

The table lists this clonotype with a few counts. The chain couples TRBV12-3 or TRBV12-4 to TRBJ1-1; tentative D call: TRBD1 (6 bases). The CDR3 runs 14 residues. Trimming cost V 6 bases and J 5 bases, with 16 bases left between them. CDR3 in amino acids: CASRPTGRGTEAFF. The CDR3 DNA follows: TGTGCCAGCAGACCCACAGGGAGGGGAACTGAAGCTTTCTTT.

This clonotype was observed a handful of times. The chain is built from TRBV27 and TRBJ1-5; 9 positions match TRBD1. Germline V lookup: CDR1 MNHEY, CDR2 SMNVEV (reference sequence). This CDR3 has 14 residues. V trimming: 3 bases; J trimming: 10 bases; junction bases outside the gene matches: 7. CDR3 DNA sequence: TGTGCCAGCAGTTTCAGGACAGGGGTAACTCCCCAGCATTTT. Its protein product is CASSFRTGVTPQHF.

The CDR3 DNA sequence: TGTGCCAGCAGCTGGGCCTCGGACAATCTCCGCTCCTACAATGAGCAGTTCTTC. Residues: CASSWASDNLRSYNEQFF. The chain recombines TRBV5-4 with TRBJ2-1; tentatively, D is TRBD1 (5 bases). Germline assignment: CDR1 SGHNT and CDR2 YYREEE (reference sequence). Trimming removed 3 bases at V and 0 bases at J, with 19 bases between. This CDR3 spans 18 amino acids. Full variable domain (rest looked up from reference TRBV5-4 and TRBJ2-1): ETGVTQSPTHLIKTRGQQVTLRCSSQSGHNTVSWYQQALGQGPQFIFQYYREEENGRGNFPPRFSGLQFPNYSSELNVNALELDDSALYLCASSWASDNLRSYNEQFFGPGTRLTVL.

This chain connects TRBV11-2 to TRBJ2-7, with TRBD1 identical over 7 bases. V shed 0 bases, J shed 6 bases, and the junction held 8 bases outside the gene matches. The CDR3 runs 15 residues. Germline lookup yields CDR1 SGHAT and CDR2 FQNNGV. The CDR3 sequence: CASSLEGTARGEQYF. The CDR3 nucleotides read TGTGCCAGCAGCTTAGAGGGGACAGCACGTGGCGAGCAGTACTTC.

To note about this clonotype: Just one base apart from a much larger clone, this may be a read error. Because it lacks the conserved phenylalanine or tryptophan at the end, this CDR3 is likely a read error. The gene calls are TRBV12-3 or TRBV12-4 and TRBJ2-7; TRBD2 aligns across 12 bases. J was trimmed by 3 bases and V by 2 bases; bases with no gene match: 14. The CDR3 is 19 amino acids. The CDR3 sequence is CASSLPATSGGFSHYEQYL. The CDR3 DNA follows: TGTGCCAGCAGTTTACCCGCTACTAGCGGGGGGTTCTCCCACTACGAGCAGTACTTA.

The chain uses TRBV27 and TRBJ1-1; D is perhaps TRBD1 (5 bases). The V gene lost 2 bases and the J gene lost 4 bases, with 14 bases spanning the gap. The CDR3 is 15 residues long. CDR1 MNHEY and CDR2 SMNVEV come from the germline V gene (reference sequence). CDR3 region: CASSLAVGRGTEAFF. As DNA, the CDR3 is TGTGCCAGCAGTTTAGCTGTAGGGAGGGGCACTGAAGCTTTCTTT.

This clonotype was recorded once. The CDR3 spells CSATRDRNYEQYF. CDR3 coding DNA: TGCAGTGCTACCCGGGACAGAAACTACGAGCAGTACTTC. The chain combines TRBV20-1 with TRBJ2-7, with TRBD1 matching 7 bases. V lost 4 bases to trimming and J lost 3 bases; unmatched junction nucleotides: 6. CDR3 length: 13 amino acids. From germline, CDR1 is DFQATT and CDR2 SNEGSKA (reference sequence).

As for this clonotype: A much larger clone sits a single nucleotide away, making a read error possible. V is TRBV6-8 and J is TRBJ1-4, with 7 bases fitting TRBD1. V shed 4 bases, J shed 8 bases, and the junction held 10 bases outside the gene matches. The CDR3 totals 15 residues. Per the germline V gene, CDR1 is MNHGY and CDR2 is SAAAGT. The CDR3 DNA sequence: TGTGCCAGCAGTTTAACTGACAGGGAGACGGAAAAACTGTTTTTT. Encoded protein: CASSLTDRETEKLFF.

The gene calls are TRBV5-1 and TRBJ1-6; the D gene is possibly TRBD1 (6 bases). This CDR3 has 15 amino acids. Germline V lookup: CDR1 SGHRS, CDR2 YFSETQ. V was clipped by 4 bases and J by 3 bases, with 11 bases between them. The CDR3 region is CASSPGQSYNSPLHF. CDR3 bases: TGCGCCAGCAGCCCAGGACAGAGCTATAATTCACCCCTCCACTTT.

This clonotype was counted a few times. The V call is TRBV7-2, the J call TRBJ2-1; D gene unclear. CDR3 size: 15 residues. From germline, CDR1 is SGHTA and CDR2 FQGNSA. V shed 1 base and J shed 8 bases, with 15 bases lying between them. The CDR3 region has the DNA TGTGCCAGCAGCTTAGTGGCTAATAGGGTCGATGAGCAGTTCTTC. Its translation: CASSLVANRVDEQFF.

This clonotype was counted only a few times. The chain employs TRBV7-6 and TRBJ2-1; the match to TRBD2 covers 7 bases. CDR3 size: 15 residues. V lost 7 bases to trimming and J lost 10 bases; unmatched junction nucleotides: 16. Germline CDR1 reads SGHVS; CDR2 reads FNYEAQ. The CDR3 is CASTPRGDADYEQFF. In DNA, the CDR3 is TGTGCCAGCACCCCCCGGGGGGACGCGGACTACGAGCAGTTCTTC.

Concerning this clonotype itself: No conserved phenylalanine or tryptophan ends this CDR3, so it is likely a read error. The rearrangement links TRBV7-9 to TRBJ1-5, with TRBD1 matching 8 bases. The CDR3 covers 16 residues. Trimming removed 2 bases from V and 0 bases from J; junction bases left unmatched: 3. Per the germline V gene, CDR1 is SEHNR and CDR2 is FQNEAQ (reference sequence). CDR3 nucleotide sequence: TGTGCCAGCAGCTTAATCACAGGGGGTAGCAATCAGCCCCAGCATTTG. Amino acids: CASSLITGGSNQPQHL.

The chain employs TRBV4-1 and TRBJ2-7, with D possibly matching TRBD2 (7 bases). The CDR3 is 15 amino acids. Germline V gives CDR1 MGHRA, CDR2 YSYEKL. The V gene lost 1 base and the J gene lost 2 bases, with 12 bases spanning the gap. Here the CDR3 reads CASSQARGGPYEQYF. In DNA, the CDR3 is TGCGCCAGCAGCCAAGCCAGGGGAGGGCCCTACGAGCAGTACTTC.

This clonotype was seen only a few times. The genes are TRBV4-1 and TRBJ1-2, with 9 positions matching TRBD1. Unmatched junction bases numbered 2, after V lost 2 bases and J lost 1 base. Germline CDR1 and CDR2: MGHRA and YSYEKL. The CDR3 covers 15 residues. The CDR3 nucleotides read TGCGCCAGCAGCCAAAGGGACAGGGATAACTATGGCTACACCTTC. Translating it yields CASSQRDRDNYGYTF.

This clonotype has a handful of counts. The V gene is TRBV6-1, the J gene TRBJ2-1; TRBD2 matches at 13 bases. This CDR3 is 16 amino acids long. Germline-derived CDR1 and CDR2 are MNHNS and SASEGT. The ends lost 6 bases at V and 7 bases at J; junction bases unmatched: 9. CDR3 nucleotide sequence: TGTGCCAGCAGCCGCGGGACTAGCGGGATTGTGAATGAGCAGTTCTTC. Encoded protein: CASSRGTSGIVNEQFF.

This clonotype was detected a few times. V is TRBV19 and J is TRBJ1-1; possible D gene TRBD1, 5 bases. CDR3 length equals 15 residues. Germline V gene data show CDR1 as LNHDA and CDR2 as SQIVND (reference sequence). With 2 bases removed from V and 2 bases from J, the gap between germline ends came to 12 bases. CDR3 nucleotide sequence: TGTGCCAGTAGTATATCCGGGACGGGAAACACTGAAGCTTTCTTT. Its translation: CASSISGTGNTEAFF.

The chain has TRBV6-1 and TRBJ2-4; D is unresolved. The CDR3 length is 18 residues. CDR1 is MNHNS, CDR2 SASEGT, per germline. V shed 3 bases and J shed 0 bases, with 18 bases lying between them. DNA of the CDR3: TGTGCCAGCAGTGATTTGGCCGCAACTCAGATAGCCAAAAACATTCAGTACTTC. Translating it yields CASSDLAATQIAKNIQYF.

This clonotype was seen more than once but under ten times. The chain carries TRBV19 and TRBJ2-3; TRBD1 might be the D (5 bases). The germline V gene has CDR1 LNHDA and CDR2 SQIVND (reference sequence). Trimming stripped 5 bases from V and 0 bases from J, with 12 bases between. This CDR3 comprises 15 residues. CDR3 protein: CASSLLGASTDTQYF. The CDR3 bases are TGTGCCAGTAGTCTTTTAGGGGCTAGCACAGATACGCAGTATTTT.

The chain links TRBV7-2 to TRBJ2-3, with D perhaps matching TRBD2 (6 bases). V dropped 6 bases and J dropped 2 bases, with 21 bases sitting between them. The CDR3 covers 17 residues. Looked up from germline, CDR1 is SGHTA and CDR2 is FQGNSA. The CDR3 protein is CASSSPAGTGYTDTQYF. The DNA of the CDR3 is TGTGCCAGCAGTTCACCCGCCGGGACTGGGTACACAGATACGCAGTATTTT. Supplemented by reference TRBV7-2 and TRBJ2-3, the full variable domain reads GAGVSQSPSNKVTEKGKDVELRCDPISGHTALYWYRQSLGQGLEFLIYFQGNSAPDKSGLPSDRFSAERTGGSVSTLTIQRTQQEDSAVYLCASSSPAGTGYTDTQYFGPGTRLTVL.

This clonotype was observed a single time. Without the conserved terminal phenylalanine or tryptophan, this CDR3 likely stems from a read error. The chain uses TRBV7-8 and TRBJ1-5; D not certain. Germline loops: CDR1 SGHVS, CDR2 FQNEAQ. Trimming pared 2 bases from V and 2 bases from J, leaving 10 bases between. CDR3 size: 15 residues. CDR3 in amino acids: CASSLIQEGNQPQHL. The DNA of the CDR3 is TGTGCCAGCAGCTTAATCCAGGAGGGCAATCAGCCCCAGCATTTG.

Here the CDR3 DNA reads TGTGCCAGCATAGAAGGGGTTGGGACAGATACGCAGTATTTT. Its protein is CASIEGVGTDTQYF. The genes are TRBV6-1 and TRBJ2-3; possibly TRBD1 for D (5 bases). Germline V lookup: CDR1 MNHNS, CDR2 SASEGT. V gave up 7 bases and J gave up 3 bases, with 14 bases separating them. The CDR3 covers 14 residues.

The CDR3 region is CASSPPSGGSSYEQYF. CDR3 nucleotides: TGTGCCAGCAGTCCTCCGTCAGGGGGAAGCTCCTACGAGCAGTACTTC. The chain couples TRBV28 to TRBJ2-7; 7 nucleotides agree with TRBD1. CDR3 length: 16 amino acids. V shed 5 bases and J 0 bases; nucleotides not matched to a gene: 10. Per the germline V gene, CDR1 is MDHEN and CDR2 is SYDVKM.

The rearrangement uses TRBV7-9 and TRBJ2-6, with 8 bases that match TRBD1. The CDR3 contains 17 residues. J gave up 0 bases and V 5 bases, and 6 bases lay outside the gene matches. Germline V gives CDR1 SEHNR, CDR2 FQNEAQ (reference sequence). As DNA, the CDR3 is TGTGCCAGCAGCCGGGGGACAGGTAACTCTGGGGCCAACGTCCTGACTTTC. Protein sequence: CASSRGTGNSGANVLTF. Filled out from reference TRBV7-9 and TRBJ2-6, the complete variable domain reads DTGVSQNPRHKITKRGQNVTFRCDPISEHNRLYWYRQTLGQGPEFLTYFQNEAQLEKSRLLSDRFSAERPKGSFSTLEIQRTEQGDSAMYLCASSRGTGNSGANVLTFGAGSRLTVL.

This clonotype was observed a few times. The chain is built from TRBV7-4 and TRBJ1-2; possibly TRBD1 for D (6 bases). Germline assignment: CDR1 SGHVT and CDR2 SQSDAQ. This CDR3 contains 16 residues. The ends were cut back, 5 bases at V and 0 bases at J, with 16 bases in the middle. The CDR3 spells CASSPRPRTANYGYTF. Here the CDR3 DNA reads TGTGCCAGCAGCCCTCGCCCCCGGACAGCTAACTATGGCTACACCTTC. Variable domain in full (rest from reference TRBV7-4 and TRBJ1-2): GAGVSQSPRYKVAKRGRDVALRCDSISGHVTLYWYRQTLGQGSEVLTYSQSDAQRDKSGRPSGRFSAERPERSVSTLKIQRTEQGDSAVYLCASSPRPRTANYGYTFGSGTRLTVV.

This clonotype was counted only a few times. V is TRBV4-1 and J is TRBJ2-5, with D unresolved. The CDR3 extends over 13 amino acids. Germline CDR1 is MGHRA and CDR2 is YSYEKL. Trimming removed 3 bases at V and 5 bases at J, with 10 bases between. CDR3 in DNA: TGCGCCAGCAGCCACAACATAGAGGAGACCCAGTACTTC. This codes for CASSHNIEETQYF.